The rows below give T cell receptor beta chains drawn from one sample of a study of vaccination and CD4 T cells after COVID-19. From the PCR reads, TCRdb called clonotypes with MiXCR, one entry per CDR3 protein. Among about 4,000 distinct CDR3 sequences listed, 21% were seen once. Their recognized antigens are unknown. The sequenced sample was CD4+ T cells from blood, cultured in vitro. These receptors were taken from a human donor who had recovered from COVID-19. CDR3s include the opening cysteine and the closing phenylalanine or tryptophan. Fields, in order: CDR3 protein, CDR3 DNA, D gene, clone size, V gene, J gene. D genes are given only for firm matches. Clone size is shown for a subset of rows, as once, few, many or a class of expanded clone.

CAWTDTDYYGYTF	TGTGCCTGGACCGATACAGATTACTATGGCTACACCTTC	.	.	TRBV30	TRBJ1-2
CASSGAGGRTQYF	TGTGCCAGCAGTGGTGCGGGGGGGCGCACGCAGTATTTT	TRBD2	medium-sized	TRBV2	TRBJ2-3
CAWRRGRTGELFF	TGTGCCTGGAGGAGGGGGAGAACCGGGGAGCTGTTTTTT	.	.	TRBV30	TRBJ2-2
CASSLGTLEVDTQYF	TGCGCCAGCAGCCTTGGGACGCTAGAGGTAGATACGCAGTATTTT	.	.	TRBV4-1	TRBJ2-3
CASDTGTVNEQFF	TGTGCCAGCGATACCGGGACTGTCAATGAGCAGTTCTTC	.	few	TRBV28	TRBJ2-1
CASTPEAPDTQYF	TGTGCCAGCACCCCGGAAGCCCCAGATACGCAGTATTTT	.	few	TRBV6-1	TRBJ2-3
CSASAPLRGEAFF	TGCAGCGCTTCCGCCCCCCTTCGAGGGGAAGCTTTCTTT	.	few	TRBV29-1	TRBJ1-1
CSARESGNTIYF	TGCAGTGCTAGAGAATCTGGAAACACCATATATTTT	.	medium-sized	TRBV20-1	TRBJ1-3
CASRGLSSYEQYF	TGTGCCAGCAGAGGACTCAGCTCCTACGAGCAGTACTTC	.	.	TRBV2	TRBJ2-7
CASGASPVYEQYF	TGTGCCAGCGGGGCCTCCCCAGTTTACGAGCAGTACTTC	.	.	TRBV12-3/TRBV12-4	TRBJ2-7
CSARTGSMNTEAFF	TGCAGTGCCAGGACAGGTTCCATGAACACTGAAGCTTTCTTT	TRBD1	few	TRBV20-1	TRBJ1-1
CASSIGGKRTYEQYF	TGTGCCAGTAGTATAGGGGGGAAGAGAACCTACGAGCAGTACTTC	.	.	TRBV19	TRBJ2-7
CASSTRGLTDTQYF	TGTGCCAGCTCAACCAGGGGCCTCACAGATACGCAGTATTTT	.	.	TRBV18	TRBJ2-3
CASSGLAKQYF	TGTGCCAGCAGTGGCCTAGCGAAGCAGTATTTT	.	.	TRBV27	TRBJ2-3
CASSHRIGQGPTEAFF	TGTGCCAGCAGCCATCGGATCGGACAGGGCCCTACTGAAGCTTTCTTT	TRBD1	.	TRBV3-1	TRBJ1-1
CASSYSGLAGTTDTQYF	TGTGCCAGCAGTTACTCGGGTCTAGCGGGGACCACAGATACGCAGTATTTT	TRBD2	.	TRBV6-5	TRBJ2-3
CASSEVAGHGANVLTF	TGTGCCAGCAGTGAGGTGGCAGGACATGGGGCCAACGTCCTGACTTTC	.	.	TRBV25-1	TRBJ2-6
CSASGGDTQYF	TGCAGTGCTAGTGGGGGCGATACGCAGTATTTT	.	.	TRBV20-1	TRBJ2-3
CSAAPGQVVANTGELFF	TGCAGTGCCGCTCCGGGACAAGTGGTCGCGAACACCGGGGAGCTGTTTTTT	.	.	TRBV20-1	TRBJ2-2
CASSLESWGGYTF	TGTGCCAGCAGTTTAGAGTCTTGGGGGGGCTACACCTTC	.	.	TRBV12-3/TRBV12-4	TRBJ1-2
CASSVAPGQGETQYF	TGTGCCAGCAGCGTAGCTCCGGGACAGGGAGAGACCCAGTACTTC	TRBD1	.	TRBV9	TRBJ2-5
CASSQRQLNTEAFF	TGTGCCAGCAGTCAACGACAGCTCAACACTGAAGCTTTCTTT	.	.	TRBV6-1	TRBJ1-1
CASSLRGYEQFF	TGTGCCAGCAGTTTAAGAGGGTATGAGCAGTTCTTC	.	few	TRBV28	TRBJ2-1
CASSISQGTTYNSPLHF	TGTGCCAGTAGTATAAGTCAGGGGACAACTTATAATTCACCCCTCCACTTT	.	.	TRBV19	TRBJ1-6
CASSRGTAQEAQYF	TGTGCCAGCAGTCGTGGGACAGCACAAGAGGCCCAGTACTTC	TRBD1	.	TRBV6-1	TRBJ2-5
CASSFLTAGTGRSSGEQYF	TGTGCCAGCAGTTTTCTAACCGCCGGGACAGGGAGGTCGTCCGGCGAGCAGTACTTC	TRBD1	.	TRBV6-5	TRBJ2-7
CASSLAATPFTNTGELFF	TGTGCCAGCAGCTTAGCGGCCACCCCCTTTACAAACACCGGGGAGCTGTTTTTT	.	.	TRBV7-8	TRBJ2-2
CASSLALDRYQPQHF	TGTGCCAGCAGCTTAGCCTTGGACAGATATCAGCCCCAGCATTTT	.	few	TRBV7-8	TRBJ1-5
CASQDRGLNGYTF	TGTGCCAGCCAGGACAGGGGGCTAAATGGCTACACCTTC	TRBD1	.	TRBV6-1	TRBJ1-2
CASSIPGRGIRSNTEAFF	TGTGCCAGTAGTATCCCAGGGAGAGGCATCCGTTCGAACACTGAAGCTTTCTTT	.	.	TRBV19	TRBJ1-1
CASSQDLDSISNQPQHF	TGCGCCAGCAGCCAAGATCTTGATAGTATCAGCAATCAGCCCCAGCATTTT	.	.	TRBV4-1	TRBJ1-5
CAIRDREGTEAFF	TGTGCCATCAGGGACAGGGAGGGCACTGAAGCTTTCTTT	TRBD1	medium-sized	TRBV10-3	TRBJ1-1
CASSPPAILPNEQFF	TGTGCCAGCAGCCCCCCGGCGATCTTGCCCAATGAGCAGTTCTTC	.	.	TRBV7-9	TRBJ2-1
CASSVEGGNTIYF	TGTGCCAGCAGCGTAGAGGGGGGTAACACCATATATTTT	.	.	TRBV9	TRBJ1-3
CAWSVRRPGLSRGETQYF	TGTGCCTGGAGTGTACGCAGACCGGGACTATCGAGGGGGGAGACCCAGTACTTC	.	.	TRBV30	TRBJ2-5
CASSLARAPNHAYNSPLHF	TGTGCCAGCAGCTTAGCTCGAGCACCGAACCACGCCTATAATTCACCCCTCCACTTT	.	few	TRBV7-6	TRBJ1-6
CASSPWGGAQETQYF	TGTGCCAGCAGCCCGTGGGGGGGGGCCCAAGAGACCCAGTACTTC	.	.	TRBV5-6	TRBJ2-5
CASSQDRVGNYGYTF	TGTGCCAGCAGCCAAGATCGAGTCGGTAACTATGGCTACACCTTC	.	.	TRBV14	TRBJ1-2
CSARLAGGRVFTETQYF	TGCAGTGCGCGACTAGCGGGGGGGCGAGTCTTTACAGAGACCCAGTACTTC	TRBD2	few	TRBV20-1	TRBJ2-5
CASKTDRGKVDSPLHF	TGTGCCAGCAAAACGGACAGGGGAAAAGTGGATTCACCCCTCCACTTT	TRBD1	few	TRBV12-3/TRBV12-4	TRBJ1-6
CASSHWSGGAETQYF	TGTGCCAGCAGCCATTGGAGCGGGGGGGCAGAGACCCAGTACTTC	TRBD2	.	TRBV11-2	TRBJ2-5
CAISEGTGGSGGELFF	TGTGCCATCAGTGAAGGGACAGGGGGCTCGGGCGGGGAGCTGTTTTTT	TRBD1	.	TRBV10-3	TRBJ2-2
CASSLDGSRGNYGYTF	TGCGCCAGCAGCTTGGATGGTAGCAGGGGAAACTATGGCTACACCTTC	.	few	TRBV5-1	TRBJ1-2
CSATGPSGGAGTDTQYF	TGCAGTGCTACCGGCCCTAGCGGGGGGGCGGGGACAGATACGCAGTATTTT	TRBD2	few	TRBV20-1	TRBJ2-3
CASRSQASYEQYF	TGTGCCAGCAGGAGTCAGGCCTCCTACGAGCAGTACTTC	.	.	TRBV21-1	TRBJ2-7
CASSRTPGQGTSF	TGTGCCAGCAGTAGAACGCCGGGACAGGGAACCTCATTT	TRBD1	.	TRBV6-1	TRBJ2-3
CASSFTGSDEQYF	TGCGCCAGCAGCTTTACAGGGTCCGACGAGCAGTACTTC	.	once	TRBV5-1	TRBJ2-7
CASSTGFGYTF	TGTGCCAGCAGCACAGGGTTTGGCTACACCTTC	.	few	TRBV9	TRBJ1-2
CASRLDSIPNQPQHF	TGTGCAAGTCGCTTAGATAGTATCCCCAATCAGCCCCAGCATTTT	.	few	TRBV12-2	TRBJ1-5
CASKGRTYNEQFF	TGTGCCAGCAAGGGCAGGACTTACAATGAGCAGTTCTTC	.	medium-sized	TRBV2	TRBJ2-1
CASSLVLGAADTQYF	TGTGCCAGCAGCTTAGTGCTCGGGGCCGCAGATACGCAGTATTTT	.	.	TRBV7-9	TRBJ2-3
CSAGTSGGYSTDTQYF	TGCAGTGCCGGGACTAGCGGGGGGTACAGCACAGATACGCAGTATTTT	TRBD2	few	TRBV20-1	TRBJ2-3
CASSVRDSDTQYF	TGTGCCAGCAGCGTCCGGGACAGCGATACGCAGTATTTT	TRBD1	few	TRBV7-6	TRBJ2-3
CASSGGANTEAFF	TGTGCCAGCAGTGGAGGGGCGAACACTGAAGCTTTCTTT	.	.	TRBV2	TRBJ1-1
CASKAQGQTYGYTF	TGTGCCAGCAAAGCCCAGGGACAAACCTATGGCTACACCTTC	.	.	TRBV2	TRBJ1-2